The sample holds one count of the clone carrying this TCR beta chain. Its specificity is unknown. The PCR had 60 Vbeta and 13 Jbeta primers. The data were produced by immunoSEQ multiplex PCR, yet TCRdb's version contains in-frame clones alone and is incomplete. The table includes about 160,000 clones, 80% to 90% detected once. The CDR3 loop spans 14 amino acids. The ends were cut back, 2 bases at V and 4 bases at J, with 14 bases in the middle. The germline gives CDR1 SQVTM, CDR2 ANQGSEA. This record comes from a study of cytomegalovirus exposure and HLA in healthy donors. Study-wide context: Tens of millions of unique TCRs, all from HLA-typed donors, were included in an early release of the data.

Study-wide results and limits: Trimming of TCR beta V- and J-genes showed a link, identified in a later analysis, to a missense DCLRE1C variant. Compared with the roughly 700-donor mean, an Asian-associated ancestry cluster reportedly had fewer N-insertions, according to a later analysis.

The source is a man aged 18 to 30 in good health and CMV-seronegative. Sequencing was done on a sample of PBMCs. V usage is TRBV29-1 and J usage is TRBJ1-1, with unresolved D. In nucleotides, the CDR3 is TGCAGCGTTGAACGTGATCAGGTACCCACTGAAGCTTTCTTT. Encoded protein: CSVERDQVPTEAFF.